This TCR beta chain appears in the sequencing data of a study of patients and donors after allogeneic stem cell transplantation. There are a few counts of this clonotype. TCRdb recomputed calls from the RT-PCR reads with MiXCR, one row per CDR3 protein. The sample yields fewer than 30,000 distinct CDR3 sequences, over 7% seen once. The sequence derives from a human donor who was either an allogeneic HSCT recipient or a stem cell or donor lymphocyte infusion donor (not recorded which). It is not recorded whose cells these are; they may come from a transplant donor. Sequencing input: blood, either unsorted or a sorted T cell fraction (not recorded which).

This CDR3 is CAQQGRTEAFF. In DNA, the CDR3 is TGTGCTCAACAGGGGCGGACTGAAGCTTTCTTT. The chain uses TRBV7-9 and TRBJ1-1; 7 bases are a match to TRBD1. CDR1 SEHNR and CDR2 FQNEAQ come from the germline V gene (reference sequence). The CDR3 spans 11 residues. The full variable domain, in which reference TRBV7-9 and TRBJ1-1 provide the parts outside the CDR3, is DTGVSQNPRHKITKRGQNVTFRCDPISEHNRLYWYRQTLGQGPEFLTYFQNEAQLEKSRLLSDRFSAERPKGSFSTLEIQRTEQGDSAMYLCAQQGRTEAFFGQGTRLTVV.